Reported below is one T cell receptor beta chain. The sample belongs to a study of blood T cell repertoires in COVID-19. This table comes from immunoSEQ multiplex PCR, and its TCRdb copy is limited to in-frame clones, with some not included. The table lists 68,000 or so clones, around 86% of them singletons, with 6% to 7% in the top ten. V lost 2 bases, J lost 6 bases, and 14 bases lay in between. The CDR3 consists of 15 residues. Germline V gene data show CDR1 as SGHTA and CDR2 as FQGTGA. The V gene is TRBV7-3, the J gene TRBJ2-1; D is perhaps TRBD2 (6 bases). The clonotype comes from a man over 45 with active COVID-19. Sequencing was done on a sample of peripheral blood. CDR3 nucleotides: TGTGCCAGCAGCTTAGGGCCGGGAGCGCTCAATGAGCAGTTCTTC. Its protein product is CASSLGPGALNEQFF.